This T cell receptor (beta chain) was captured in a study of identifying expanded T cells in peripheral blood (dated by TCRdb to 2018 to 2020). About the full investigation: Technical replicates were generated by sequencing separate aliquots of the same genomic DNA pool, and four replicates were compared pairwise.

TCRbeta CDR3 regions were profiled by bias-controlled multiplex PCR amplification of genomic DNA with the immunoSEQ Assay. The source study handled its data this way. To quantify the absolute abundance of each unique TCRbeta CDR3 region, the sequences were collapsed and filtered. Differential abundance was tested with two models: a binomial (Fisher-equivalent) model and a beta-binomial model that adds time-dependent variance fitted from healthy donors. Clones with fewer than 5 combined templates were removed, and a clone was called differentially abundant if the clone's Benjamini-Hochberg FDR was below 0.01. Beta-binomial variance was modeled as a function of total template count across the two samples using the form v = (b*log(k)+a)^2. TCRdb limited this immuneACCESS table to in-frame rearrangements with V and J called. A share of clones is missing; checked studies link under half to unresolved V genes, and the rest is unexplained. The V and J calls and clone size are taken from that table; D and trimming were inferred from the DNA. The sample includes around 99,000 clones, with approximately 90% observed a single time. The ten largest clones represent just under 8.5% of the sample.

This clone was counted once. This receptor's antigen is unknown. No base-level quality is on record; no much larger clone is a single base apart. The paper as a whole reports these results and caveats: Across all healthy donors, variance in clone template counts between two-week samples was found to increase significantly with total template count. The authors expected that over much longer intervals, such as months to years, biological variance in healthy repertoires might increase even further. Across all healthy-donor time intervals, the beta-binomial model significantly cut both the number of clones called differentially abundant and the false-positive rate. Between technical replicates the binomial model flagged roughly 1.1 differentially abundant clones, whereas over around 2 weeks the binomial model flagged about 16.4 and over approximately 4 weeks 19 to 20.

During the collection period, no infections or other immune events were recorded for the healthy donors. Time-dependent variance in a beta-binomial model of T-cell clone differential abundance was calibrated using healthy-donor blood repertoires as a training cohort. The training cohort included some ten healthy donors, of whom 3 were female and 7 were male. On average the donors were about 40 years old, and their ages spanned roughly 25 to 65 years. Obtained from a commercial supplier, whole blood was collected from each healthy donor at three time points set around two weeks apart. For immunosequencing, genomic DNA was extracted from unsorted whole blood. V is trimmed back by 1 base and J by 1 base, and the junction contains 0 bases that no gene match accounts for. The germline V gene provides CDR1 MGHRA and CDR2 YSYEKL. The CDR3 has 15 amino acids, counting the end cysteine and phenylalanine. Only the CDR3 DNA is retained, 45 bases long and in frame from the first base.

Sequencing input: blood. The receptor was derived from a person aged 18 to 75 in good health. Here the chain combines TRBV4-1 and TRBJ2-3, and 9 junction bases match TRBD2. The DNA sequence is given as TGCGCCAGCAGCCAAGGACTAGCGGGCACAGATACGCAGTATTTT. It encodes CASSQGLAGTDTQYF.